This T cell receptor beta chain stems from a study of Graves' ophthalmopathy and Graves' hyperthyroidism. Hyperthyroidism was new, under 2 months, in patients aged 18 to 65. The diagnosis combined clinical symptoms, thyroxine, TRAb, thyroid ultrasound and orbital computed tomography scans. RNA transcripts yielded amplified TCR beta CDR3 regions. HTBI-primed first-round RT-PCR preceded second-round multiplex PCR. MiXCR, run by TCRdb on the multiplex PCR reads, gives a single entry per CDR3 protein. Of approximately 1.2 million distinct CDR3 sequences listed, 35% to 45% were seen once; the top ten hold 11%. This TCR came from an adult man with Graves' hyperthyroidism. The sequencing input was peripheral blood or thyroid tissue (not recorded which).

The CDR3 spells CASSPLLKGSLNQPQHF. CDR3 nucleotides: TGTGCCAGCAGCCCCCTGCTAAAGGGCAGCCTCAATCAGCCCCAGCATTTT. V and J are TRBV7-9 and TRBJ1-5; no clear D. The germline V gene encodes CDR1 SEHNR and CDR2 FQNEAQ (reference sequence). V gave up 5 bases and J gave up 3 bases, with 20 bases separating them. This CDR3 comprises 17 residues. Based on the CDR3 plus reference TRBV7-9 and TRBJ1-5, the full variable domain is DTGVSQNPRHKITKRGQNVTFRCDPISEHNRLYWYRQTLGQGPEFLTYFQNEAQLEKSRLLSDRFSAERPKGSFSTLEIQRTEQGDSAMYLCASSPLLKGSLNQPQHFGDGTRLSIL.